Following are 14 T cell receptor beta chains from one sample sequenced in a study of cytomegalovirus exposure and HLA in healthy donors. Sequencing was performed with immunoSEQ multiplex PCR; in TCRdb, only in-frame clones are kept and a portion is missing. The data show about 280,000 clones, roughly 90% seen once. Sequencing was performed on PBMCs. All receptors derive from a woman aged 18 to 35 in good health and CMV-seronegative.

The chain is built from TRBV25-1 and TRBJ2-1, with a weak D call TRBD2 (6 bases). The length of the CDR3 is 15 residues. Germline V lookup: CDR1 MGHDK, CDR2 SYGVNS. V lost 2 bases to trimming and J lost 1 base, with 9 bases between them. Here the CDR3 reads CASSETSYSYNEQFF. DNA for the CDR3: TGTGCCAGCAGTGAAACTAGCTATTCCTACAATGAGCAGTTCTTC.

V is TRBV27 and J is TRBJ2-1; TRBD2 agrees at 11 bases. Germline CDR1 is MNHEY and CDR2 is SMNVEV (reference sequence). This CDR3 spans 15 amino acids. J gave up 7 bases and V 8 bases, and 10 bases lay outside the gene matches. CDR3 protein: CASGLPGLADNEQFF. CDR3 sequence (DNA): TGTGCCAGCGGATTACCGGGACTAGCGGATAATGAGCAGTTCTTC.

About this clone: Other nucleotide sequences in the sample specify the same CDR3. J is TRBJ1-5 and V is TRBV28, with D perhaps TRBD1 (6 bases). V shed 3 bases and J shed 4 bases, with 13 bases lying between them. The germline gives CDR1 MDHEN, CDR2 SYDVKM. The CDR3 is 15 residues long. The CDR3 DNA reads TGTGCCAGCAGTTTTGGGCAGGGGATAAATCAGCCCCAGCATTTT. This gives the protein CASSFGQGINQPQHF.

The CDR3 DNA reads TGTGCCAGTAGTCCGTGGACAGGGTGGAATCAGCCCCAGCATTTT. The encoded protein is CASSPWTGWNQPQHF. The rearrangement links TRBV19 to TRBJ1-5, with TRBD1 matching over 8 bases. The CDR3 spans 15 residues. From germline, CDR1 is LNHDA and CDR2 SQIVND (reference sequence). The junction had 7 bases not matched to a gene; V was cut back by 5 bases and J by 4 bases.

The chain has TRBV11-2 and TRBJ2-3; TRBD2 matches 14 bases. Per germline, CDR1 SGHAT and CDR2 FQNNGV. This CDR3 has 18 residues. Trimming at V came to 5 bases and at J to 1 base, leaving 8 bases not matched to a gene. The DNA of the CDR3 is TGTGCCAGCAGCGATGGACTAGCGGGAGGAGGGGGCACAGATACGCAGTATTTT. It translates to CASSDGLAGGGGTDTQYF.

The chain is built from TRBV5-1 and TRBJ1-2; TRBD1 matches at 8 bases. V trimming: 0 bases; J trimming: 1 base; junction bases outside the gene matches: 11. The CDR3 loop spans 18 amino acids. Germline CDR1 SGHRS, CDR2 YFSETQ. The CDR3 DNA sequence: TGCGCCAGCAGCTTGGCCGCCTCCGCAGGACAGGGTAACTATGGCTACACCTTC. Its translation: CASSLAASAGQGNYGYTF.

Here the CDR3 DNA reads TGTGCCAGCAGCACAGGACTAGCCAAAGAGACCCAGTACTTC. Its translation: CASSTGLAKETQYF. V is TRBV9 and J is TRBJ2-5; 8 positions match TRBD2. Germline V lookup: CDR1 SGDLS, CDR2 YYNGEE. J was trimmed by 3 bases and V by 4 bases; bases with no gene match: 5. The CDR3 covers 14 residues.

The chain combines TRBV7-2 with TRBJ2-3; 9 bases map to TRBD1. V trimming: 2 bases; J trimming: 2 bases; junction bases outside the gene matches: 5. Germline CDR1 and CDR2: SGHTA and FQGNSA. The CDR3 covers 16 residues. The CDR3 DNA is TGTGCCAGCAGCTTATTGGGACAGGGTCTCACAGATACGCAGTATTTT. It encodes CASSLLGQGLTDTQYF.

Points on this clone: This same CDR3 is encoded by further DNA sequences in the sample. The chain joins TRBV30 to TRBJ1-1; TRBD1 matches at 8 bases. Germline V gives CDR1 GTSNPN, CDR2 SVGIG (reference sequence). The CDR3 is 14 amino acids. V gave up 2 bases and J gave up 0 bases; unmatched junction bases: 2. This CDR3 is CAWSRQGMNTEAFF. As DNA, the CDR3 is TGTGCCTGGAGTAGACAGGGGATGAACACTGAAGCTTTCTTT.

The J gene is TRBJ2-7, the V gene TRBV11-2; 7 bases map to TRBD1. This CDR3 comprises 18 residues. J gave up 2 bases and V 4 bases, and 17 bases lay outside the gene matches. From germline, CDR1 is SGHAT and CDR2 FQNNGV. The CDR3 coding sequence is TGTGCCAGCAGCTCCCTCCATGGGCACAGGGGCCTAACCTACGAGCAGTACTTC. Protein product: CASSSLHGHRGLTYEQYF.

As DNA, the CDR3 is TGTGCCAGCACGCGATACCCACAACAGGCTAACTATGGCTACACCTTC. This encodes CASTRYPQQANYGYTF. The chain recombines TRBV2 with TRBJ1-2; D is possibly TRBD1 (5 bases). Germline V gene sequence: CDR1 SNHLY, CDR2 FYNNEI. Trimming stripped 7 bases from V and 0 bases from J, with 18 bases between. The CDR3 runs to 16 residues.

J is TRBJ2-5 and V is TRBV28; D not resolved. V lost 6 bases and J lost 9, with 14 bases in between. Germline CDR1 and CDR2: MDHEN and SYDVKM. The CDR3 covers 12 residues. In DNA form, the CDR3 reads TGTGCCAGCAGCTCACTTCTTTTCGCCCAGTACTTC. Translating it yields CASSSLLFAQYF.

This rearrangement joins TRBV19 to TRBJ1-2; D gene ambiguous. V lost 3 bases to trimming and J lost 2 bases, with 10 bases between them. Looked up from germline, CDR1 is LNHDA and CDR2 is SQIVND (reference sequence). The CDR3 has 14 amino acids. CDR3 sequence reads: CASSIRNSNYGYTF. CDR3 coding DNA: TGTGCCAGTAGTATTCGGAACAGCAACTATGGCTACACCTTC. Looking up the rest from reference TRBV19 and TRBJ1-2 gives the full variable domain: DGGITQSPKYLFRKEGQNVTLSCEQNLNHDAMYWYRQDPGQGLRLIYYSQIVNDFQKGDIAEGYSVSREKKESFPLTVTSAQKNPTAFYLCASSIRNSNYGYTFGSGTRLTVV.

This sequence joins TRBV6-5 and TRBJ2-2; D not certain. The CDR3 is 16 amino acids. V lost 4 bases, J lost 7 bases, and 19 bases lay in between. The germline V gene encodes CDR1 MNHEY and CDR2 SVGAGI. The CDR3 is CASSSHLFGRHGELFF. The CDR3 DNA sequence: TGTGCCAGCAGTTCTCATCTTTTTGGGCGACACGGGGAGCTGTTTTTT.